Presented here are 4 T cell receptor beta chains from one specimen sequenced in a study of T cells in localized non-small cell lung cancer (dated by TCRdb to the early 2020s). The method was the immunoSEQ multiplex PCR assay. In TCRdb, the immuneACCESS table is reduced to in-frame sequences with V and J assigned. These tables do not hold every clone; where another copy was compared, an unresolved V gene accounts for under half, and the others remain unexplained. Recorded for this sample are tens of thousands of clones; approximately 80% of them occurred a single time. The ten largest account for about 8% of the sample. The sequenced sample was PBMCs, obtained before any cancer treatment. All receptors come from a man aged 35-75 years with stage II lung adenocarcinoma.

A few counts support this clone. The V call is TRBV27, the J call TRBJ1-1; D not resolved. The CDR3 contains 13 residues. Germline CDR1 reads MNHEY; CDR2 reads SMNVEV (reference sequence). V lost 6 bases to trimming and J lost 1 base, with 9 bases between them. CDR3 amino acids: CASSPIGNTEAFF. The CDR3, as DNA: TGTGCCAGCAGCCCCATCGGGAACACTGAAGCTTTCTTT.

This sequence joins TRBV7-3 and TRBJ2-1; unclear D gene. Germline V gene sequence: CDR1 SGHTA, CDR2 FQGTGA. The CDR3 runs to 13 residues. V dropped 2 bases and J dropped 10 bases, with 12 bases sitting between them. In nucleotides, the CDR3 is TGTGCCAGCAGCTTAGTTTCCACCAGGGAGCAGTTCTTC. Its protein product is CASSLVSTREQFF. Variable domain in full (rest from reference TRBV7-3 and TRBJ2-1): GAGVSQTPSNKVTEKGKYVELRCDPISGHTALYWYRQSLGQGPEFLIYFQGTGAADDSGLPNDRFFAVRPEGSVSTLKIQRTERGDSAVYLCASSLVSTREQFFGPGTRLTVL.

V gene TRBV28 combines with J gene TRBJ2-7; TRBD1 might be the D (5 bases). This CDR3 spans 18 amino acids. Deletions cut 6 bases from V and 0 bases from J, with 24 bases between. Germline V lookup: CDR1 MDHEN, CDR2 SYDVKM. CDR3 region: CASRERSWGARSSYEQYF. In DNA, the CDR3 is TGTGCCAGCAGGGAAAGATCGTGGGGCGCCCGAAGCTCCTACGAGCAGTACTTC. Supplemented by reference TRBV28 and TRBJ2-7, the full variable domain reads DVKVTQSSRYLVKRTGEKVFLECVQDMDHENMFWYRQDPGLGLRLIYFSYDVKMKEKGDIPEGYSVSREKKERFSLILESASTNQTSMYLCASRERSWGARSSYEQYFGPGTRLTVT.

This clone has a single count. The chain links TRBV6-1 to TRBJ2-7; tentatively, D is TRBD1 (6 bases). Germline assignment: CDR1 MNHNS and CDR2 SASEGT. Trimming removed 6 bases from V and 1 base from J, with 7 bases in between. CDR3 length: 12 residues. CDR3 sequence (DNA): TGTGCCAGCAGAGGGACATCCTACGAGCAGTACTTC. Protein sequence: CASRGTSYEQYF.